Included here is one TCR beta chain sequence, with context. Recruitment covered 20 to 25 US areas and drew participants whose ages spanned about 18 to 90 years. Donors were grouped by their self-reported clinical history. Donors of Cohort 3 who recovered were those that had two negative PCRs, clearance, or symptom resolution. The data belong to a study of blood T cell repertoires in COVID-19. Study as a whole: PBMCs, B-cell-depleted T cells, or T cells were the source of the cDNA or gDNA that made up the material.

Here immunoSEQ multiplex PCR was the method, and the copy in TCRdb shows in-frame clones only, minus some. Among around 330,000 clones listed, about 91% were seen once. Germline loops: CDR1 SGHTA, CDR2 FQGNSA. The CDR3 runs 17 residues. J was trimmed by 1 base and V by 5 bases; bases with no gene match: 7. What was sequenced was PBMCs or T cells enriched from blood (not recorded which). The source is a woman aged 40 to 50 who had recovered from COVID-19. The V gene is TRBV7-2, the J gene TRBJ2-1, with 11 bases aligning to TRBD2. This CDR3 is CASSLRTSGLSYNEQFF. Written as DNA, the CDR3 is TGTGCCAGCAGCCTACGGACTAGCGGGTTGTCCTACAATGAGCAGTTCTTC.